This T cell receptor beta chain was sequenced for a study of PD-L1 blockade in urothelial cancer. The V gene's germline CDR1 is MNHEY and CDR2 SVGAGI. J lost 9 bases, V lost 7 bases, and 11 bases had no gene match. CDR3 length equals 15 residues. Noted time point: peripheral blood 6 weeks after treatment start. Produced via immunoSEQ multiplex PCR; TCRdb's table is partial and in-frame only. The sample holds around 47,000 clones, 82% seen once. This clone was found a few times. The receptor's source is a man aged 55 to 69 with urothelial cancer. This chain joins TRBV6-5 and TRBJ1-6; 8 positions agree with TRBD1. Sequencing was performed on PBMCs, taken around atezolizumab (anti-PD-L1) treatment. The CDR3 sequence is CASNPGGQVASPLHF. CDR3 nucleotide sequence: TGTGCCAGCAATCCCGGGGGACAGGTGGCTTCACCCCTCCACTTT.